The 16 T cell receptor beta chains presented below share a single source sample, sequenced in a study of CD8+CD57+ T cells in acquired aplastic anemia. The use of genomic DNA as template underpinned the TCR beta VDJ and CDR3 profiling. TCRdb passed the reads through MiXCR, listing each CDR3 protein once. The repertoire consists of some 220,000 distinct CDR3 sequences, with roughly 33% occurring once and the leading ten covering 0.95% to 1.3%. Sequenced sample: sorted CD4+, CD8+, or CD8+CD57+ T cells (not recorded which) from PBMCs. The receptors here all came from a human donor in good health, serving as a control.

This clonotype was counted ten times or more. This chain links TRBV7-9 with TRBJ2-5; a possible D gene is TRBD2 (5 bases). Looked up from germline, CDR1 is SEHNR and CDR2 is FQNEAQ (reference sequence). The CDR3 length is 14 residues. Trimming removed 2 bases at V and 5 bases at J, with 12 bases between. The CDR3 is CASSLTRPSETQYF. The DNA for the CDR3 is TGTGCCAGCAGCTTAACTAGGCCTTCGGAGACCCAGTACTTC.

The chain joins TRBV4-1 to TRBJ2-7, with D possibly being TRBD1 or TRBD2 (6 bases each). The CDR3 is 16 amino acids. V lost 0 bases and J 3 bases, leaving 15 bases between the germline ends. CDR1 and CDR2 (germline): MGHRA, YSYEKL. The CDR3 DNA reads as TGCGCCAGCAGCCAAGATCCCCCCAGGGGACTCTACGAGCAGTACTTC. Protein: CASSQDPPRGLYEQYF.

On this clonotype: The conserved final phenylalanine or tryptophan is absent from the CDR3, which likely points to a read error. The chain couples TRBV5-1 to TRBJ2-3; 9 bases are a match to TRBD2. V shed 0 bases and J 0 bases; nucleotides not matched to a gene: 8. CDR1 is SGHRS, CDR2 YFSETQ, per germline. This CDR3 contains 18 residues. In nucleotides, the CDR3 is TGCGCCAGCAGCTTGGCCTCGGTGGCGGGGGGGAGCACAGATACGCAGTATCTT. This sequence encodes CASSLASVAGGSTDTQYL.

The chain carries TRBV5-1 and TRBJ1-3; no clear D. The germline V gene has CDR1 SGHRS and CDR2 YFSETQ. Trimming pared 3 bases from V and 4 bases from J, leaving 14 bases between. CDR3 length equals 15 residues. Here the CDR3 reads CASSSSGSEGNTIYF. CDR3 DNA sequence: TGCGCCAGCAGCTCGTCAGGTTCGGAGGGAAACACCATATATTTT.

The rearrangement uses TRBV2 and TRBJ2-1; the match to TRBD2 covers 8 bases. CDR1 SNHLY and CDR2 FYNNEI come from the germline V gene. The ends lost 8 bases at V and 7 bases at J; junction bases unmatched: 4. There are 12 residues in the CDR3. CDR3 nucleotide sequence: TGTGCCAGCCGCGGGAGGTGGAATGAGCAGTTCTTC. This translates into CASRGRWNEQFF.

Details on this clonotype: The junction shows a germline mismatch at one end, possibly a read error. The CDR3 DNA reads TGTGCCAGCAGGATGACTAGCCAAGGGACCCAGTACTTC. As protein: CASRMTSQGTQYF. V gene TRBV2 combines with J gene TRBJ2-5, with 7 bases fitting TRBD2. CDR1 and CDR2 (germline): SNHLY, FYNNEI. The CDR3 is 13 amino acids.

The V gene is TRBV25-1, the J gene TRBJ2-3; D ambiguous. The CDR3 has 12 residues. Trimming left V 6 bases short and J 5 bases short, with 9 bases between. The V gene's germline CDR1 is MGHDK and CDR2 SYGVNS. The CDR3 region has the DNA TGTGCCAGCAGCCAGCACGGAGATACGCAGTATTTT. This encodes CASSQHGDTQYF.

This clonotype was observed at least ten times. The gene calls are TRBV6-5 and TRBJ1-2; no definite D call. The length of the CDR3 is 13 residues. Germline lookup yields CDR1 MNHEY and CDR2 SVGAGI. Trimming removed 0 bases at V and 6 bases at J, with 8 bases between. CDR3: CASSYSGWDGYTF. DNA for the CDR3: TGTGCCAGCAGTTACTCAGGATGGGATGGCTACACCTTC.

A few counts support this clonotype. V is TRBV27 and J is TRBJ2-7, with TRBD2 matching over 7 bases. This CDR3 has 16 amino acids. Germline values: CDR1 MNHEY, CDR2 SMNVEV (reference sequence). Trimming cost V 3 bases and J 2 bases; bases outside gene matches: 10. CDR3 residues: CASSFTSDHTTYEQYF. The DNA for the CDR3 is TGTGCCAGCAGTTTTACTAGCGACCACACTACCTACGAGCAGTACTTC.

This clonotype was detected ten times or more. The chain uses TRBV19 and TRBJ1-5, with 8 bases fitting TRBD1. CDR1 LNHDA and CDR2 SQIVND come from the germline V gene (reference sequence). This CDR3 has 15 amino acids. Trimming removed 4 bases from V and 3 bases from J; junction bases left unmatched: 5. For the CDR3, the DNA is TGTGCCAGTAGTAGGCAGGGACAGGTCAATCAGCCCCAGCATTTT. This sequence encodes CASSRQGQVNQPQHF.

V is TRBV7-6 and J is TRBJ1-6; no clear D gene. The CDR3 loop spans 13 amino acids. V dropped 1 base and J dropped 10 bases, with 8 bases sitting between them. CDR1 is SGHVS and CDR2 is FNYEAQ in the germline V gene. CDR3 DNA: TGTGCCAGCAGCTTAGGATCGGAATCACCCCTCCACTTT. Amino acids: CASSLGSESPLHF.

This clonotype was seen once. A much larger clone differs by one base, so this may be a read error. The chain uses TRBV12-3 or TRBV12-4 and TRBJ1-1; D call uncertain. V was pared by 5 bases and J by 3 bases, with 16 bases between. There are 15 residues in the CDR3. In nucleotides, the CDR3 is TGTGCCAGCAGTCTACCCACAGCGACGTACACTGAAGCTTTCTTT. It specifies CASSLPTATYTEAFF.

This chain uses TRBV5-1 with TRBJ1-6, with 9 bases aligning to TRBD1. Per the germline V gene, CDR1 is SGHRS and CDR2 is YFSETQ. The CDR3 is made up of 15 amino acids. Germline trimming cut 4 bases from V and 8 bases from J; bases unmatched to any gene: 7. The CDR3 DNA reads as TGCGCCAGCAGCCAGGGACAGGGAAGAGATTCACCCCTCCACTTT. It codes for CASSQGQGRDSPLHF.

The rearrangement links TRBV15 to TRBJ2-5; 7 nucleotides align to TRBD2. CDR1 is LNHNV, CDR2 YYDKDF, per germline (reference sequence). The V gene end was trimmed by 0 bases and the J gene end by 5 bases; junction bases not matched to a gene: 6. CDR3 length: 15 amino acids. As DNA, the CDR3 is TGTGCCACCAGCAGAGATGGCCGGGGAGGGGAGACCCAGTACTTC. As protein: CATSRDGRGGETQYF.

In DNA, the CDR3 is TGTGCCAGCAGCTTGTACTCTGGTTCACCCCTCCACTTT. As protein: CASSLYSGSPLHF. The rearrangement links TRBV5-4 to TRBJ1-6; no clear D. V was shortened by 1 base and J by 9 bases, with 8 bases between the two germline ends. Germline CDR1 reads SGHNT; CDR2 reads YYREEE (reference sequence). This CDR3 is 13 amino acids long.

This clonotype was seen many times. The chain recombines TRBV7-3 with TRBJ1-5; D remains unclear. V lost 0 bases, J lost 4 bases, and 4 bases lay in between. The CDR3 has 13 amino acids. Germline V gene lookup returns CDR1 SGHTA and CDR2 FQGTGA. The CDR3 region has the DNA TGTGCCAGCAGCTTAACGTTGAATCAGCCCCAGCATTTT. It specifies CASSLTLNQPQHF.